The table lists the clone carrying this T cell receptor beta chain with a count of one. What it binds is unknown. There are 13 residues in the CDR3. Germline assignment: CDR1 DFQATT and CDR2 SNEGSKA (reference sequence). V dropped 2 bases and J dropped 7; count of bases not matched to a gene: 4. This sample is part of a study of CD8 T cells in ankylosing spondylitis. The TCR beta libraries were generated through quantitative 5'-RACE incorporating molecular barcodes. A single record per CDR3 protein comes from TCRdb applying MiXCR to the 5' RACE reads. The sample comprises over 600,000 distinct CDR3 sequences, around 19% of which are singletons, and around 19% rests with the top ten. Notes on the study in general: Disease-linked clones displayed a CD8+ phenotype and appeared relatively rarely in peripheral blood. Both synovial fluid and blood in reactive arthritis had previously been reported to carry some motif variants. Seemingly distinctive of ankylosing spondylitis blood was a TCR beta motif formed by eight highly homologous variants. The authors reported significant enrichment of disease-linked clones in matched ankylosing spondylitis synovial fluid.

This clonotype originated in a male donor with ankylosing spondylitis. Specimen: blood, either unsorted or a sorted T cell fraction (not recorded which). The chain links TRBV20-1 to TRBJ2-1; 8 bases line up with TRBD1. The CDR3 here is CSARRTGSNEQFF. In DNA form, the CDR3 reads TGCAGTGCTAGAAGGACAGGGTCTAATGAGCAGTTCTTC.